The 27 T cell receptor beta chains listed next were all sequenced from one sample in a study of CD8+ T cells in alopecia areata. RNA extraction and reverse transcription yielded cDNA as sequencing template. TCRdb's table, derived via immunoSEQ multiplex PCR, lists solely in-frame clones and lacks some. The sample yields some 110,000 clones, without any singletons. The sample taken for sequencing was lesional skin. The receptors derive from a C3H/HeJ mouse with alopecia areata. Strain haplotype at MHC: H2-k.

This clone was seen more than once but under ten times. Mouse gene names apply. The CDR3 loop reads CASSDTQGPNSDYTF. The CDR3 DNA, read in part, is TGTGCCAGCAGTGATACACAGGGGCCAAACTCC. The chain couples TRBV13-1 to TRBJ1-2; 7 nucleotides agree with TRBD1. The read halts 4 residues ahead of the CDR3 end, with the missing end drawn from the germline J gene. The CDR3 consists of 15 residues. The trim removed 1 base at V and 0 bases at J, leaving 3 bases unmatched. Germline CDR1 NSHNY, CDR2 SYGAGN.

This clone was picked up a small number of times. The listed genes are named as in mouse. The CDR3 end is not reached by the read, which stops 4 residues before it; the germline J gene fills it in. The V call is TRBV14, the J call TRBJ2-5, with 7 positions matching TRBD1. The junction had 3 bases not matched to a gene; V was cut back by 5 bases and J by 3 bases. This CDR3 region has 13 residues. Germline V CDR1 and CDR2: SGHDT, FRDEAV. The chain's CDR3 is CASSLRGQDTQYF. The CDR3 bases that were read are TGTGCCAGCAGCCTCAGGGGGCAAGAC.

This clone was seen a few times. The TCRdb protein and the DNA translation do not line up at residue 13; the protein shown here was made by translating the DNA. Germline and genes here are mouse. The read comes to an end 3 residues before the CDR3 does, leaving the germline J gene to fill in the end. J is TRBJ1-3 and V is TRBV13-3, with no clear D. The CDR3 consists of 16 residues. V gave up 1 base and J gave up 0 bases, with 11 bases separating them. Germline V gives CDR1 NNHDY, CDR2 SYVADS. The CDR3: CASSDLTQNSGNTLYF. CDR3 DNA, as far as it was read: TGTGCCAGCAGTGATCTGACACAAAATTCTGGAAATACG.

This clone was observed a handful of times. At one end, the junction sequence differs from germline, possibly due to a read error. These gene names are mouse names. The read ends 4 residues before the CDR3 terminus; that terminus is restored from the germline J gene. V and J are TRBV29 and TRBJ1-4; possibly TRBD1 for D (6 bases). The CDR3 consists of 14 residues. The V gene's germline CDR1 is MSHET and CDR2 SYDVDS. CDR3 residues: CASSHRASSERLFF. The covered CDR3 bases are TGTGCTAGCAGTCACAGGGCGTCCAGCGAA.

This clone was counted ten times or more. The genes are named according to mouse. The missing CDR3 end, 4 residues past where the read stops, is filled in from the germline J gene. V usage is TRBV13-3 and J usage is TRBJ2-3, with D perhaps matching TRBD2 (7 bases). The germline gives CDR1 NNHDY, CDR2 SYVADS. The CDR3 is 15 amino acids. With 4 bases removed from V and 0 bases from J, the gap between germline ends came to 12 bases. CDR3 loop: CASSPRGASAETLYF. The DNA read from the CDR3 is TGTGCCAGCAGTCCAAGGGGGGCTAGTGCAGAA.

Only a few counts were recorded for this clone. Mouse germline and gene names are used. The read ends 4 residues shy of where the CDR3 ends; the end is completed using the germline J gene. The chain joins TRBV13-3 to TRBJ2-5; TRBD2 matches 11 bases. V lost 5 bases and J lost 0; bases outside the gene matches: 8. Germline values: CDR1 NNHDY, CDR2 SYVADS. The CDR3 totals 17 residues. The CDR3 loop is CASRGGTGGINQDTQYF. CDR3 DNA (partial): TGTGCCAGCAGGGGGGGGACTGGGGGCATTAACCAAGAC.

Note on this clone: The gene names here belong to mouse. From the germline J gene comes the end of the CDR3, since the read stops 4 residues before it. The chain couples TRBV13-3 to TRBJ2-7; D may be TRBD1 (6 bases). Germline lookup yields CDR1 NNHDY and CDR2 SYVADS. This CDR3 has 14 residues. Here the CDR3 reads CASSYRDKTYEQYF. The DNA read from the CDR3 is TGTGCCAGCAGTTATCGGGACAAAACATAT.

There are many counts of this clone. The gene names here belong to mouse. The CDR3 goes on 4 residues after the read ends, and that part is filled in from the germline J gene. The chain recombines TRBV17 with TRBJ2-7; the D gene is possibly TRBD1 (6 bases). V gave up 6 bases and J gave up 0 bases, with 9 bases separating them. The germline gives CDR1 MNHDT, CDR2 YYDKIL. The CDR3 runs to 13 residues. The covered CDR3 bases are TGTGCTAGCAGCGACAGGAGCTCCTAT. Its translation: CASSDRSSY. The whole CDR3 protein is CASSDRSSYEQYF.

For this clone: The genes and germline here are from mouse. The read terminates 4 residues before the CDR3 end, so the remaining end is supplied by the germline J gene. The gene calls are TRBV1 and TRBJ2-3; D call uncertain. The germline gives CDR1 NSQYPW, CDR2 LRSPGD (reference sequence). Trimming removed 6 bases from V and 2 bases from J, with 3 bases in between. This CDR3 is 11 amino acids long. The CDR3: CTCRHAETLYF. The CDR3 DNA, read in part, is TGCACCTGCAGACATGCAGAA.

Regarding this clone: Genes and germline are mouse. Read coverage stops 4 residues before the CDR3 terminus; the germline J gene supplies the remainder. The J gene is TRBJ2-7, the V gene TRBV13-3; D call uncertain. Germline CDR1 reads NNHDY; CDR2 reads SYVADS. This CDR3 has 11 amino acids. The CDR3 loop reads CASDTEYEQYF. The covered CDR3 bases are TGTGCCAGCGACACAGAATAT.

Regarding this clone: Gene and germline names: mouse. CDR3 protein: CASSEQDRPHNERLFF. CDR3 bases read: TGTGCCAGCAGTGAGCAGGACAGACCGCACAACGAA. The chain links TRBV13-3 to TRBJ1-4, with a tentative D call TRBD1 (6 bases). From the germline J gene comes the end of the CDR3, since the read stops 4 residues before it. V was cut by 2 bases and J by 4 bases, with 15 bases left in between. Per germline, CDR1 NNHDY and CDR2 SYVADS. CDR3 length: 16 amino acids.

This clone was recorded a few times. Mouse germline and gene names are used. The observed sequence ends 4 residues before the CDR3 terminus, with the missing tail filled in from the germline J gene. The identical CDR3 is also encoded by other nucleotide sequences in the sample. The chain has TRBV1 and TRBJ1-2, with no clear D. The CDR3 is 13 residues long. CDR1 and CDR2 (germline): NSQYPW, LRSPGD (reference sequence). The CDR3 is CTCSADLGSDYTF. CDR3 bases read: TGCACCTGCAGTGCAGATTTGGGTTCC.

This clone was counted a few times. The genes are named according to mouse. The read stops 4 residues short of the end of the CDR3; the missing end is completed from the germline J gene. The chain uses TRBV13-3 and TRBJ1-1, with 11 bases fitting TRBD1. This CDR3 is built from 16 residues. Germline loops: CDR1 NNHDY, CDR2 SYVADS. The sequenced part of the CDR3 DNA is TGTGCCAGCAGTGGGACAGGGGGCGCAGATCGGAGA. Encoded protein: CASSGTGGADRR. The complete CDR3 protein is CASSGTGGADRREVFF.

This clone was picked up a small number of times. The protein TCRdb lists differs from the translation of the DNA at residue 11; the protein given here is translated from the DNA itself. The genes and germline here are from mouse. The observed sequence ends 3 residues before the CDR3 terminus, with the missing tail filled in from the germline J gene. V usage is TRBV13-3 and J usage is TRBJ1-6; D might be TRBD1 (6 bases). TRBJ1-6 is classed as an ORF, of uncertain function. Germline lookup yields CDR1 NNHDY and CDR2 SYVADS. The CDR3 is 14 amino acids. The germline V and J ends were trimmed by 0 bases and 11 bases, with 12 bases remaining between them. The CDR3 sequence is CASSDAGEGAPLYF. The DNA read from the CDR3 is TGTGCCAGCAGTGATGCAGGAGAGGGGGCGCCC.

About this clone itself: These gene names are mouse names. The CDR3 goes on 4 residues after the read ends, and that part is filled in from the germline J gene. This rearrangement joins TRBV13-2 to TRBJ1-1, with D perhaps matching TRBD1 (5 bases). In germline, CDR1 is NNHNN, CDR2 SYGAGS (reference sequence). CDR3 length: 14 residues. Between the trimmed V and J ends, which lost 5 bases and 3 bases, there was a span of 14 bases. The DNA read from the CDR3 is TGTGCCAGCGGGAACCAGGGAGGGGACACA. Translation gives CASGNQGGDT. The complete CDR3 reads CASGNQGGDTEVFF.

This clone was recorded many times. Gene names and germline match the mouse. Here the CDR3 reads CASSLDRGPYAEQFF. CDR3 DNA, as far as it was read: TGTGCCAGCAGTCTGGACAGGGGGCCCTATGCT. The rearrangement links TRBV13-3 to TRBJ2-1; 11 nucleotides align to TRBD1. The missing CDR3 end, 4 residues past where the read stops, is filled in from the germline J gene. CDR3 length equals 15 residues. Germline CDR1 is NNHDY and CDR2 is SYVADS. V gave up 4 bases and J gave up 3 bases; unmatched junction bases: 3.

A note on this clone: The germline and genes are mouse ones. The observed sequence ends 4 residues before the CDR3 terminus, with the missing tail filled in from the germline J gene. The genes are TRBV1 and TRBJ2-7; 8 bases are a match to TRBD2. The CDR3 is made up of 16 amino acids. Germline V gives CDR1 NSQYPW, CDR2 LRSPGD (reference sequence). CDR3 amino acids: CTCSADRLGGGYEQYF. The part of the CDR3 DNA that was read is TGCACCTGCAGTGCAGATAGGCTGGGGGGAGGATAT.

This clone was seen only a few times. The gene symbols are mouse symbols. The read ends 4 residues before the CDR3 terminus; that terminus is restored from the germline J gene. V gene TRBV14 combines with J gene TRBJ2-5; tentative D call: TRBD1 (5 bases). Germline-derived CDR1 and CDR2 are SGHDT and FRDEAV. CDR3 length equals 14 residues. CDR3 residues: CASSFAREGDTQYF. The DNA read from the CDR3 is TGTGCCAGCAGTTTCGCCAGGGAGGGGGAC.

This clone was seen more than once but under ten times. Here the gene names and germline are mouse. From the germline J gene comes the end of the CDR3, since the read stops 4 residues before it. V is TRBV1 and J is TRBJ2-3, with TRBD2 matching over 9 bases. With 2 bases clipped from V and 1 base from J, the junction kept 4 bases outside the gene matches. The CDR3 spans 16 residues. Germline-derived CDR1 and CDR2 are NSQYPW and LRSPGD (reference sequence). Here the CDR3 reads CTCSALGGRGAETLYF. The covered CDR3 bases are TGCACCTGCAGTGCACTGGGGGGGAGGGGTGCAGAA.

With regard to this clone: Germline and genes here are mouse. The missing CDR3 end, 4 residues past where the read stops, is filled in from the germline J gene. V is TRBV19 and J is TRBJ1-1; 12 bases line up with TRBD1. This CDR3 is built from 15 residues. Trimming removed 4 bases from V and 4 bases from J; junction bases left unmatched: 5. CDR1 and CDR2 from the germline V gene are FNHDT and SITEND (reference sequence). Here the CDR3 reads CASSPGTGGFTEVFF. The part of the CDR3 DNA that was read is TGTGCCAGCAGTCCCGGGACAGGGGGCTTCACA.

A word on this clone: Gene names refer to mouse genes. Read sequence stops 4 residues before the CDR3 end, and the germline J gene provides the missing end. The V and J genes are TRBV1 and TRBJ2-5; 7 bases align to TRBD2. The junction had 4 bases not matched to a gene; V was cut back by 2 bases and J by 2 bases. The CDR3 extends over 15 amino acids. Germline loops: CDR1 NSQYPW, CDR2 LRSPGD (reference sequence). CDR3 residues: CTCSARLGLQDTQYF. CDR3 DNA, as far as it was read: TGCACCTGCAGTGCAAGACTGGGCCTCCAAGAC.

For this clone: The listed genes are named as in mouse. Read sequence stops 4 residues before the CDR3 end, and the germline J gene provides the missing end. The chain recombines TRBV14 with TRBJ2-3, with D perhaps TRBD1 (6 bases). V dropped 3 bases and J dropped 0 bases, with 11 bases sitting between them. From germline, CDR1 is SGHDT and CDR2 FRDEAV. The CDR3 extends over 15 amino acids. CDR3 DNA (partial): TGTGCCAGCAGTTCCGGGACAAATAGTGCAGAA. Its translation: CASSSGTNSAE. The complete CDR3 sequence is CASSSGTNSAETLYF.

This clone was observed a few times. The germline and genes are mouse ones. The sequenced fragment ends 4 residues before the CDR3 boundary, so the rest is inferred from the germline J gene. The rearrangement uses TRBV13-3 and TRBJ2-1; 9 nucleotides agree with TRBD2. The CDR3 sequence is 13 residues long. V dropped 6 bases and J dropped 4; count of bases not matched to a gene: 2. Germline V gives CDR1 NNHDY, CDR2 SYVADS. The covered CDR3 bases are TGTGCCAGCACGGGGACTGGGTATGCT. Translating it yields CASTGTGYA. The CDR3 in its entirety is CASTGTGYAEQFF.

Remarks on this clone: Gene and germline names: mouse. The CDR3 extends 4 residues past the end of the read, so its final part is completed from the germline J gene. The J gene is TRBJ2-1, the V gene TRBV19, with no clear D. The length of the CDR3 is 13 residues. Germline V gives CDR1 FNHDT, CDR2 SITEND (reference sequence). The V end lost 4 bases, the J end lost 5 bases, and 10 bases lay between the germline ends. The CDR3 sequence is CASSSRHHAEQFF. CDR3 DNA, as far as it was read: TGTGCCAGCAGTTCGAGACACCATGCT.

Turning to this clone: Germline and genes here are mouse. Read sequence stops 4 residues before the CDR3 end, and the germline J gene provides the missing end. The rearrangement links TRBV13-3 to TRBJ2-3, with 8 nucleotides matching TRBD1. CDR3 length equals 16 residues. Germline lookup yields CDR1 NNHDY and CDR2 SYVADS. Trimming removed 1 base from V and 0 bases from J; junction bases left unmatched: 4. The part of the CDR3 DNA that was read is TGTGCCAGCAGTGATAACGGACAGGGAAGTGCAGAA. Translating gives CASSDNGQGSAE. The whole CDR3 is CASSDNGQGSAETLYF.

This clone was counted a few times. Any gene name here is a mouse gene name. Read sequence stops 4 residues before the CDR3 end, and the germline J gene provides the missing end. The chain links TRBV19 to TRBJ1-1; a weak D match, TRBD1 (5 bases). This CDR3 region has 15 residues. Germline V gives CDR1 FNHDT, CDR2 SITEND (reference sequence). The ends were cut back, 1 base at V and 0 bases at J, with 10 bases in the middle. This CDR3 is CASSIIGRANTEVFF. CDR3 DNA, as far as it was read: TGTGCCAGCAGTATAATCGGCAGGGCAAACACA.

Turning to this clone: The protein given in TCRdb and the translation of the DNA differ at residue 14, and the sequence presented here derives from the DNA. Mouse names are used for the genes. The read halts 3 residues ahead of the CDR3 end, with the missing end drawn from the germline J gene. The V call is TRBV19, the J call TRBJ1-3; 9 bases are shared with TRBD1. CDR1 FNHDT and CDR2 SITEND come from the germline V gene (reference sequence). The CDR3 has 17 residues. V shed 5 bases and J 0 bases; nucleotides not matched to a gene: 9. The CDR3 spells CASRSGQGAISGNTLYF. The sequenced part of the CDR3 DNA is TGTGCCAGCAGATCGGGACAGGGAGCCATTTCTGGAAATACG.